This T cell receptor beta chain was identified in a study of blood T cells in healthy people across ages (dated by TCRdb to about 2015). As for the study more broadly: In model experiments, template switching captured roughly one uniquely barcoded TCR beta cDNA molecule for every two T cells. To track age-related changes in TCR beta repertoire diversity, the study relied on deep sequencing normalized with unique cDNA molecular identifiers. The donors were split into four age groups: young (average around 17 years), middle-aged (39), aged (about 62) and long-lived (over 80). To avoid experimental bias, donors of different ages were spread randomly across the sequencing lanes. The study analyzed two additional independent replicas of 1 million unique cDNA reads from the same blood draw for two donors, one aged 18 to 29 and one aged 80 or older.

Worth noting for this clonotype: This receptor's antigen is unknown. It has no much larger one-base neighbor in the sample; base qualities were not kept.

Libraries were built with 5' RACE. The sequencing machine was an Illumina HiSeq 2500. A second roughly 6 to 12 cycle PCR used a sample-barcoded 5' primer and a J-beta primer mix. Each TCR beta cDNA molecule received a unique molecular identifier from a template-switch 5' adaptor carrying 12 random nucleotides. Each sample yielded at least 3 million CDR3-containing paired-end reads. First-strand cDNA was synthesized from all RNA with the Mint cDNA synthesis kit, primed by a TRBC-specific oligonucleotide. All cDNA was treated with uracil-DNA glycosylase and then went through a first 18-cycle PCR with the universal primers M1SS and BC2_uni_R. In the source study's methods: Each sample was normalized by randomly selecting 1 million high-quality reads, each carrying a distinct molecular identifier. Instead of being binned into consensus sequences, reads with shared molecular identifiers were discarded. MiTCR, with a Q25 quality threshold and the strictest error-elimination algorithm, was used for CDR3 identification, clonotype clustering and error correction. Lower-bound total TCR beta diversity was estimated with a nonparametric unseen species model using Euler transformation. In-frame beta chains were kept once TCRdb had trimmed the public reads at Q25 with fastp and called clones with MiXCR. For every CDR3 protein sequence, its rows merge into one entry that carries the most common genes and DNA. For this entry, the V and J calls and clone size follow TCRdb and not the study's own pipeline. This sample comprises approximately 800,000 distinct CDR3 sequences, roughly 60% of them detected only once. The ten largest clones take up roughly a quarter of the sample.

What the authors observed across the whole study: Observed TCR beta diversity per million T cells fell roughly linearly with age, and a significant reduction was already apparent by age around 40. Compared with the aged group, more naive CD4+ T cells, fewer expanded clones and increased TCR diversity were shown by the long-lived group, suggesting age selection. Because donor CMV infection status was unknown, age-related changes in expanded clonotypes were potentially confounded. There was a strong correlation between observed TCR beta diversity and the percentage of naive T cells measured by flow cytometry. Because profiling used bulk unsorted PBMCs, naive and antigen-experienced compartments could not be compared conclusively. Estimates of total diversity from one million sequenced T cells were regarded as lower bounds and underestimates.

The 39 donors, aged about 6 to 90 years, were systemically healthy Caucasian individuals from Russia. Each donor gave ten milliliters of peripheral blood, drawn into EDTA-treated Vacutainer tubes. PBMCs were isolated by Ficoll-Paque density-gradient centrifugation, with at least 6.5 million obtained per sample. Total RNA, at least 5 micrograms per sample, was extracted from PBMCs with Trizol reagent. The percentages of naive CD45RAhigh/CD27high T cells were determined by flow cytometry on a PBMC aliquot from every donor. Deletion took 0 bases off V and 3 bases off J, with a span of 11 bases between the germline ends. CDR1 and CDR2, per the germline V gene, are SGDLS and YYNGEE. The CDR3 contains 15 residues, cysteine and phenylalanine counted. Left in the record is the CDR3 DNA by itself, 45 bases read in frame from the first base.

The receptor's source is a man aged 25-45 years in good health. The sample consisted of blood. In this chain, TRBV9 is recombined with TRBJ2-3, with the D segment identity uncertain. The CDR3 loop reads CASSVVGRPTDTQYF. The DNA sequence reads TGTGCCAGCAGCGTAGTAGGACGCCCGACAGATACGCAGTATTTT.